The 32 T cell receptor beta chains presented below share a single source sample, sequenced in a study of blood T cell repertoires in COVID-19. The repertoire was sequenced with immunoSEQ multiplex PCR; TCRdb's copy has only in-frame clones and lacks some. This sample has approximately 74,000 clones, with roughly nine tenths found just once. The sample taken for sequencing was peripheral blood. The receptors originated from a woman aged 55-70 years with acute or convalescent COVID-19.

Only one count was recorded for this clone. This chain links TRBV29-1 with TRBJ2-1, with a weak D call TRBD1 (5 bases). There are 12 residues in the CDR3. Between the trimmed V and J ends, which lost 0 bases and 7 bases, there was a span of 7 bases. CDR1 SQVTM and CDR2 ANQGSEA come from the germline V gene. The CDR3 loop is CSVEEGPNEQFF. Here the CDR3 DNA reads TGCAGCGTTGAAGAGGGGCCTAATGAGCAGTTCTTC.

V gene TRBV18 combines with J gene TRBJ2-3; 8 bases fit TRBD1. Germline CDR1 and CDR2: KGHSH and LQKENI. The CDR3 covers 15 residues. V dropped 3 bases and J dropped 6; count of bases not matched to a gene: 8. CDR3 region: CASSPVGTGGDTQYF. The CDR3 DNA is TGTGCCAGCTCACCTGTAGGGACAGGAGGGGATACGCAGTATTTT.

This chain links TRBV9 with TRBJ2-5; 14 bases align to TRBD2. With V trimmed by 4 bases and J by 6 bases, 5 bases remained unmatched. The CDR3 extends over 15 amino acids. Germline CDR1 and CDR2: SGDLS and YYNGEE. CDR3 nucleotide sequence: TGTGCCAGCAGCTTGACTAGCGGGGGGGAAAAGACCCAGTACTTC. Translation gives CASSLTSGGEKTQYF. Complete variable domain (other parts from reference TRBV9 and TRBJ2-5): DSGVTQTPKHLITATGQRVTLRCSPRSGDLSVYWYQQSLDQGLQFLIQYYNGEERAKGNILERFSAQQFPDLHSELNLSSLELGDSALYFCASSLTSGGEKTQYFGPGTRLLVL.

V and J are TRBV5-1 and TRBJ2-1, with D unclear. The germline gives CDR1 SGHRS, CDR2 YFSETQ. CDR3 size: 15 residues. The V end was cut by 0 bases, the J end by 2 bases, with 9 bases between. The CDR3 spells CASSLDGPPYNEQFF. Here the CDR3 DNA reads TGCGCCAGCAGCTTGGATGGGCCCCCCTACAATGAGCAGTTCTTC.

The V and J genes are TRBV16 and TRBJ2-7; D is unresolved. Germline V gene data show CDR1 as KGHSY and CDR2 as FQNENV. The V and J ends lost 5 bases and 5 bases respectively, with 13 bases between them. The CDR3 length is 13 residues. CDR3 amino acids: CASSLGQLHEQYF. The CDR3 bases are TGTGCCAGCAGCTTGGGCCAACTCCACGAGCAGTACTTC.

CDR3 coding DNA: TGTGCCAGCTCACCACGGGCAGGGTGGGAGGCCACTGAAGCTTTCTTT. Protein: CASSPRAGWEATEAFF. The V gene is TRBV18, the J gene TRBJ1-1; possibly TRBD1 for D (5 bases). The CDR3 consists of 16 residues. Germline V gene sequence: CDR1 KGHSH, CDR2 LQKENI. V was trimmed by 1 base and J by 4 bases, leaving 16 bases between them.

The J gene is TRBJ2-7, the V gene TRBV28, with 8 bases that match TRBD2. CDR1 is MDHEN and CDR2 is SYDVKM in the germline V gene. This CDR3 has 15 residues. Trimming took 3 bases from V and 3 from J; bases not matched to a gene: 7. The DNA for the CDR3 is TGTGCCAGCAGTTTGGAAACGGGAGGGGTCTACGAGCAGTACTTC. It codes for CASSLETGGVYEQYF.

V gene TRBV14 combines with J gene TRBJ1-1, with 8 bases matching TRBD1. Losses at the gene ends were 2 bases for V and 11 bases for J; bases not matched to a gene: 4. The CDR3 covers 12 residues. Germline V gene data show CDR1 as SGHDN and CDR2 as FVKESK. CDR3 region: CASSQMTGVAFF. Written as DNA, the CDR3 is TGTGCCAGCAGCCAAATGACAGGGGTCGCTTTCTTT.

This clone has only a few counts. This chain joins TRBV7-2 and TRBJ2-1; 8 bases agree with TRBD2. Germline V gene data show CDR1 as SGHTA and CDR2 as FQGNSA. The CDR3 has 18 residues. V was clipped by 4 bases and J by 2 bases; unmatched bases: 13. CDR3 loop: CASSSQPTRGLAYNEQFF. CDR3 nucleotide sequence: TGTGCCAGCAGCTCCCAACCCACCAGGGGACTAGCCTACAATGAGCAGTTCTTC.

This sequence joins TRBV5-1 and TRBJ2-7; 7 positions agree with TRBD1. Germline CDR1 SGHRS, CDR2 YFSETQ. The CDR3 extends over 14 amino acids. Germline trimming cut 0 bases from V and 4 bases from J; bases unmatched to any gene: 4. The CDR3 region is CASSLGTGTYEQYF. The CDR3 DNA sequence: TGCGCCAGCAGCTTGGGGACAGGTACATACGAGCAGTACTTC.

CDR3 in DNA: TGTGCCAGCAGTTCCGGGACTCGCTATGGCTACACCTTC. Its protein product is CASSSGTRYGYTF. The chain joins TRBV12-3 or TRBV12-4 to TRBJ1-2, with D maybe TRBD1 (5 bases). The CDR3 is made up of 13 amino acids. Between the trimmed V and J ends, which lost 4 bases and 4 bases, there was a span of 10 bases.

In its sample, this clone was seen once. This rearrangement joins TRBV5-1 to TRBJ2-5, with no clear D. The CDR3 consists of 14 residues. Germline loops: CDR1 SGHRS, CDR2 YFSETQ. The V gene lost 3 bases and the J gene lost 1 base, with 10 bases spanning the gap. This CDR3 reads CASSSQVSQETQYF. As DNA, the CDR3 is TGCGCCAGCAGCTCCCAGGTGTCCCAAGAGACCCAGTACTTC.

V gene TRBV7-9 combines with J gene TRBJ2-7, with 7 bases identical to TRBD1. After removal of 0 bases from V and 0 bases from J, the junction contained 8 bases not matched to a gene. Germline V lookup: CDR1 SEHNR, CDR2 FQNEAQ (reference sequence). This CDR3 region has 17 residues. The CDR3, as DNA: TGTGCCAGCAGCTTAGCTTTATCGGGACAGAGCTCCTACGAGCAGTACTTC. Its protein product is CASSLALSGQSSYEQYF.

This chain connects TRBV14 to TRBJ1-3; D is perhaps TRBD1 (6 bases). Germline V gives CDR1 SGHDN, CDR2 FVKESK. V was clipped by 0 bases and J by 4 bases, with 13 bases between them. The CDR3 is made up of 16 amino acids. CDR3 in DNA: TGTGCCAGCAGCCAAGAAGGAACAGGGTCGGGAAACACCATATATTTT. Its protein is CASSQEGTGSGNTIYF.

The genes are TRBV5-1 and TRBJ2-1; no definite D call. CDR1 and CDR2 (germline): SGHRS, YFSETQ. With 3 bases removed from V and 3 bases from J, the gap between germline ends came to 4 bases. This CDR3 has 12 residues. CDR3 amino acids: CASSSHYNEQFF. CDR3 DNA: TGCGCCAGCAGCTCCCACTACAATGAGCAGTTCTTC.

The V call is TRBV19, the J call TRBJ1-6; weak D call: TRBD1 (6 bases). Germline assignment: CDR1 LNHDA and CDR2 SQIVND (reference sequence). The V end was cut by 7 bases, the J end by 8 bases, with 15 bases between. This CDR3 region has 14 residues. This chain's CDR3 is CASTRDNNYSPLHF. The CDR3 coding sequence is TGTGCCAGTACAAGGGACAACAACTATTCACCCCTCCACTTT. Full variable domain (outside the CDR3, taken from reference TRBV19 and TRBJ1-6): DGGITQSPKYLFRKEGQNVTLSCEQNLNHDAMYWYRQDPGQGLRLIYYSQIVNDFQKGDIAEGYSVSREKKESFPLTVTSAQKNPTAFYLCASTRDNNYSPLHFGNGTRLTVT.

V gene TRBV12-2 combines with J gene TRBJ2-7; the listed D gene, TRBD1, was not tested against the DNA. TRBV12-2 is noted as a pseudogene. The CDR3 is made up of 18 amino acids. CDR3 loop: CASRPTARGGHMSYEQYF. As DNA, the CDR3 is TGTGCAAGTCGCCCCACTGCCCGAGGGGGCCATATGTCCTACGAGCAGTACTTC.

The chain joins TRBV5-1 to TRBJ1-1; D is uncertain. The V end lost 0 bases, the J end lost 0 bases, and 9 bases lay between the germline ends. Germline CDR1 reads SGHRS; CDR2 reads YFSETQ. The CDR3 runs 15 residues. The CDR3 here is CASSLVSAMNTEAFF. In DNA, the CDR3 is TGCGCCAGCAGCTTGGTGTCAGCGATGAACACTGAAGCTTTCTTT.

V and J are TRBV24-1 and TRBJ1-2; perhaps TRBD1 as D (6 bases). Germline values: CDR1 KGHDR, CDR2 SFDVKD. This CDR3 has 14 residues. Trimming took off 4 bases at V and 1 base at J, with 9 bases between the two ends. The CDR3 region is CATSDLDSNYGYTF. Written as DNA, the CDR3 is TGTGCCACCAGTGACCTGGACAGTAACTATGGCTACACCTTC.

This clone showed up just a few times. J is TRBJ2-1 and V is TRBV4-2; 7 nucleotides align to TRBD2. The CDR3 runs 15 residues. Germline V CDR1 and CDR2: LGHNA, YNFKEQ. The V and J ends lost 3 bases and 4 bases, in that order; junction bases with no gene match: 6. The CDR3 loop reads CASSHGLGSYNEQFF. In DNA, the CDR3 is TGTGCCAGCAGCCACGGACTAGGATCGTACAATGAGCAGTTCTTC.

In its sample, this clone was seen a few times. The V and J genes are TRBV29-1 and TRBJ2-1, with 8 bases fitting TRBD2. V was pared by 8 bases and J by 0 bases, with 3 bases of the junction left unmatched. The CDR3 totals 13 residues. The germline V gene encodes CDR1 SQVTM and CDR2 ANQGSEA. The CDR3 sequence is CSSGTSSYNEQFF. CDR3 DNA: TGCAGCTCCGGGACTAGCTCCTACAATGAGCAGTTCTTC.

The chain has TRBV7-9 and TRBJ1-2, with TRBD1 matching 10 bases. CDR3 size: 12 residues. The V gene end was trimmed by 6 bases and the J gene end by 6 bases; junction bases not matched to a gene: 1. Germline lookup yields CDR1 SEHNR and CDR2 FQNEAQ (reference sequence). This CDR3 reads CASRGTGDGYTF. The CDR3 nucleotides read TGTGCCAGCAGGGGGACAGGGGATGGCTACACCTTC.

The V call is TRBV7-2, the J call TRBJ2-1; perhaps TRBD2 as D (5 bases). CDR1 and CDR2 (germline): SGHTA, FQGNSA. There are 14 residues in the CDR3. The ends were cut back, 5 bases at V and 7 bases at J, with 15 bases in the middle. CDR3: CASSPWTDVNEQFF. The DNA of the CDR3 is TGTGCCAGCAGCCCCTGGACTGATGTAAATGAGCAGTTCTTC.

The chain is built from TRBV7-6 and TRBJ2-5; D might be TRBD2 (6 bases). This CDR3 comprises 16 residues. Looked up from germline, CDR1 is SGHVS and CDR2 is FNYEAQ. Trimming took 5 bases from V and 1 from J, leaving 17 bases between them. The CDR3 region has the DNA TGTGCCAGCAGCGCCCGACTAGACCGCTCCCAAGAGACCCAGTACTTC. Translation: CASSARLDRSQETQYF.

The chain recombines TRBV5-5 with TRBJ1-1, with a weak D call TRBD1 (6 bases). This CDR3 comprises 14 residues. V was cut by 1 base and J by 5 bases, with 12 bases left in between. Per the germline V gene, CDR1 is SGHKS and CDR2 is YYEKEE (reference sequence). The CDR3 sequence is CASSLSPGETEAFF. The CDR3 coding sequence is TGTGCCAGCAGCTTGTCCCCAGGGGAGACTGAAGCTTTCTTT.

The rearrangement links TRBV30 to TRBJ1-5; tentative D call: TRBD1 (6 bases). V was pared by 3 bases and J by 0 bases, with 21 bases between. The CDR3 extends over 18 amino acids. Germline CDR1 and CDR2: GTSNPN and SVGIG (reference sequence). In DNA, the CDR3 is TGTGCCTGGAGGCCGTCTCGAACATCAGGGGTTAGCAATCAGCCCCAGCATTTT. It encodes CAWRPSRTSGVSNQPQHF.

The table lists this clone with a count of one. The chain carries TRBV7-9 and TRBJ1-5; 7 positions agree with TRBD1. The CDR3 loop spans 14 amino acids. The V segment lost 5 bases and the J segment 5 bases; nucleotides outside the gene matches: 6. The germline CDR1 and CDR2 sequences are SEHNR and FQNEAQ (reference sequence). The CDR3 region is CASSPGQDHQPQHF. The CDR3 DNA reads TGTGCCAGCAGCCCCGGACAGGACCATCAGCCCCAGCATTTT.

This chain joins TRBV11-2 and TRBJ2-5, with 9 bases matching TRBD2. The CDR3 is 15 residues long. Trimming removed 2 bases from V and 3 bases from J; junction bases left unmatched: 4. Per the germline V gene, CDR1 is SGHAT and CDR2 is FQNNGV. CDR3 amino acids: CASSLHSSGEETQYF. In DNA form, the CDR3 reads TGTGCCAGCAGCTTACATTCTAGCGGGGAAGAGACCCAGTACTTC.

The chain joins TRBV3-1 (or the pseudogene TRBV3-2) to TRBJ2-5, with a possible D match to TRBD1 (6 bases). This CDR3 spans 19 amino acids. Trimming took 4 bases from V and 0 from J, leaving 24 bases between them. Germline assignment: CDR1 LGHDT and CDR2 YNNKEL (reference sequence). CDR3 coding DNA: TGTGCCAGCAGCCCCGGGTTGGGCAGGGGACCCCACTACCAAGAGACCCAGTACTTC. This encodes CASSPGLGRGPHYQETQYF.

The genes are TRBV6-5 and TRBJ1-1; D call uncertain. The CDR3 extends over 11 amino acids. Per germline, CDR1 MNHEY and CDR2 SVGAGI. V lost 4 bases to trimming and J lost 8 bases, with 8 bases between them. CDR3 nucleotides: TGTGCCAGCAGTTCTAATACCGAAGCTTTCTTT. It yields the protein CASSSNTEAFF.

This sequence joins TRBV18 and TRBJ1-1, with D hard to call. CDR1 and CDR2 (germline): KGHSH, LQKENI. Trimming stripped 6 bases from V and 1 base from J, with 12 bases between. The CDR3 has 14 residues. CDR3 DNA: TGTGCCAGCTCCCGGGAGGCGGAGAACACTGAAGCTTTCTTT. Translation: CASSREAENTEAFF. Full variable domain (missing parts from reference TRBV18 and TRBJ1-1): NAGVMQNPRHLVRRRGQEARLRCSPMKGHSHVYWYRQLPEEGLKFMVYLQKENIIDESGMPKERFSAEFPKEGPSILRIQQVVRGDSAAYFCASSREAENTEAFFGQGTRLTVV.

This clone was detected only once. The J gene is TRBJ1-1, the V gene TRBV28, with D possibly TRBD1 on 5 matching bases. Germline V lookup: CDR1 MDHEN, CDR2 SYDVKM. The CDR3 contains 15 residues. Trimming removed 7 bases from V and 2 bases from J, with 17 bases in between. The DNA of the CDR3 is TGTGCCAGCACCTCTTGGCAGGGAAGAAACACTGAAGCTTTCTTT. It translates to CASTSWQGRNTEAFF.